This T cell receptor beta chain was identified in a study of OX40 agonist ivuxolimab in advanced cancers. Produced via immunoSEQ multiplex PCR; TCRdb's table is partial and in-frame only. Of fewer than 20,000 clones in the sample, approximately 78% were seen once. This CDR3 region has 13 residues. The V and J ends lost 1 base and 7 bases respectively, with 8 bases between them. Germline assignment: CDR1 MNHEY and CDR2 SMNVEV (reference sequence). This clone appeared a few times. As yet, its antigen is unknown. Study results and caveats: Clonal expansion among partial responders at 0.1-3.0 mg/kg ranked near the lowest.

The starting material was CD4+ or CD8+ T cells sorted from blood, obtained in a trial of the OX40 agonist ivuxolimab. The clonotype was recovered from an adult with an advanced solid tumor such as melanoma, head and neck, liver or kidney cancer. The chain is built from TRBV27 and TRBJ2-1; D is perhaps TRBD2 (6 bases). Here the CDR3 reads CASSLYRGNEQFF. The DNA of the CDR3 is TGTGCCAGCAGTTTATATCGGGGGAATGAGCAGTTCTTC.